Below are 22 T cell receptor beta chains sequenced from a single sample in a study of identical twins. In TCRdb, the 5' RACE reads were re-called with MiXCR into one record per CDR3 protein. Here the sample spans approximately 590,000 distinct CDR3 sequences, 9% to 10% being singletons. The same data also went into a second study, on yellow fever vaccine responses in identical twins.

Sequenced sample: PBMCs. These receptors were collected from a woman younger than 35 in good health.

The chain recombines TRBV6-1 with TRBJ1-1; 10 bases align to TRBD1. The CDR3 has 15 residues. CDR1 and CDR2 (germline): MNHNS, SASEGT. V dropped 6 bases and J dropped 1; count of bases not matched to a gene: 5. In nucleotides, the CDR3 is TGTGCCAGCAGAGGACAGGGGGAGTCGAACACTGAAGCTTTCTTT. Amino acid sequence: CASRGQGESNTEAFF.

This clonotype was seen a few times. V gene TRBV20-1 combines with J gene TRBJ2-3; 12 nucleotides agree with TRBD2. Germline CDR1 and CDR2: DFQATT and SNEGSKA (reference sequence). Trimming cost V 5 bases and J 4 bases; bases outside gene matches: 4. The length of the CDR3 is 14 residues. This chain's CDR3 is CSAGLAGRADTQYF. CDR3 nucleotide sequence: TGCAGTGCTGGACTAGCGGGACGCGCAGATACGCAGTATTTT.

This clonotype has ten or more counts. The J gene is TRBJ2-2, the V gene TRBV20-1; 8 nucleotides agree with TRBD1. Germline CDR1 DFQATT, CDR2 SNEGSKA (reference sequence). V lost 6 bases to trimming and J lost 0 bases; unmatched junction nucleotides: 3. The CDR3 is 14 residues long. The CDR3 sequence is CSATDRANTGELFF. CDR3 nucleotides: TGCAGTGCGACGGACAGGGCGAACACCGGGGAGCTGTTTTTT.

J is TRBJ2-7 and V is TRBV13; 14 bases fit TRBD2. Germline CDR1 is PRHDT and CDR2 is FYEKMQ (reference sequence). This CDR3 spans 15 amino acids. Trimming cost V 3 bases and J 6 bases; bases outside gene matches: 4. Here the CDR3 DNA reads TGTGCCAGCAGCTTGTCGGGACTAGCGGGAGCCGAGCAGTACTTC. Translated, it gives CASSLSGLAGAEQYF.

The CDR3 reads CSARDPLGVWIAGELFF. The CDR3 DNA sequence: TGCAGTGCTAGAGATCCTCTGGGGGTTTGGATCGCCGGGGAGCTGTTTTTT. This rearrangement joins TRBV20-1 to TRBJ2-2, with D possibly called TRBD1 or TRBD2 (5 bases each). The germline V gene encodes CDR1 DFQATT and CDR2 SNEGSKA (reference sequence). The CDR3 contains 17 residues. V shed 0 bases and J shed 6 bases, with 20 bases lying between them.

The chain is built from TRBV4-2 and TRBJ2-2, with D unresolved. This CDR3 has 14 amino acids. Trimming pared 3 bases from V and 3 bases from J, leaving 8 bases between. Per the germline V gene, CDR1 is LGHNA and CDR2 is YNFKEQ. The CDR3 bases are TGTGCCAGCAGCCACGTGATTGACACCGGGGAGCTGTTTTTT. This encodes CASSHVIDTGELFF.

This clonotype has only a few counts. Here the CDR3 reads CASSGSGRAVADTQYF. CDR3 in DNA: TGTGCCAGCAGCGGTAGCGGGAGGGCCGTAGCAGATACGCAGTATTTT. The V call is TRBV7-2, the J call TRBJ2-3; 11 bases are shared with TRBD2. CDR1 is SGHTA and CDR2 is FQGNSA in the germline V gene. With V trimmed by 5 bases and J by 4 bases, 8 bases remained unmatched. The CDR3 has 16 amino acids. Filled out from reference TRBV7-2 and TRBJ2-3, the complete variable domain reads GAGVSQSPSNKVTEKGKDVELRCDPISGHTALYWYRQSLGQGLEFLIYFQGNSAPDKSGLPSDRFSAERTGGSVSTLTIQRTQQEDSAVYLCASSGSGRAVADTQYFGPGTRLTVL.

The V gene is TRBV27, the J gene TRBJ2-7; D uncertain. V was clipped by 4 bases and J by 7 bases, with 14 bases between them. CDR1 and CDR2 (germline): MNHEY, SMNVEV (reference sequence). CDR3 length: 13 residues. CDR3 sequence (DNA): TGTGCCAGCAGTTCCCCGCCCTATAGTGAGCAGTACTTC. The encoded protein is CASSSPPYSEQYF.

At least ten counts were recorded for this clonotype. J is TRBJ1-1 and V is TRBV9, with 8 bases aligning to TRBD1. CDR3 length equals 23 residues. Trimming removed 0 bases from V and 4 bases from J; junction bases left unmatched: 29. CDR1 SGDLS and CDR2 YYNGEE come from the germline V gene. The CDR3 is CASSVVALQGGRGAGGTSTEAFF. Written as DNA, the CDR3 is TGTGCCAGCAGCGTAGTTGCCCTACAGGGGGGCAGGGGGGCAGGTGGTACGAGCACTGAAGCTTTCTTT.

This clonotype was seen many times. V gene TRBV20-1 combines with J gene TRBJ2-5; 8 nucleotides align to TRBD1. The CDR3 has 16 amino acids. Germline V gene data show CDR1 as DFQATT and CDR2 as SNEGSKA (reference sequence). The junction had 13 bases not matched to a gene; V was cut back by 6 bases and J by 1 base. The CDR3 loop reads CSALHRGVIVQETQYF. CDR3 DNA: TGCAGTGCCCTTCACAGGGGGGTGATTGTCCAAGAGACCCAGTACTTC.

This clonotype was counted a few times. The chain carries TRBV6-1 and TRBJ2-7; 9 bases line up with TRBD1. The germline gives CDR1 MNHNS, CDR2 SASEGT. Germline trimming cut 6 bases from V and 1 base from J; bases unmatched to any gene: 10. CDR3 length equals 16 residues. The DNA of the CDR3 is TGTGCCAGCAGAAAAAAGATAGGACAGGGGTCCTACGAGCAGTACTTC. This translates into CASRKKIGQGSYEQYF.

This clonotype was detected many times. The J gene is TRBJ2-5, the V gene TRBV5-1; TRBD1 matches at 8 bases. Germline V gives CDR1 SGHRS, CDR2 YFSETQ. After removal of 0 bases from V and 4 bases from J, the junction contained 5 bases not matched to a gene. The CDR3 spans 15 residues. CDR3 sequence (DNA): TGCGCCAGCAGCTTGGAACGGCAGGGGGCAGAGACCCAGTACTTC. It specifies CASSLERQGAETQYF.

This clonotype was observed at least ten times. The J gene is TRBJ2-5, the V gene TRBV29-1; the D gene could be TRBD1 or TRBD2 (7 bases each). The CDR3 length is 12 residues. Germline CDR1 and CDR2: SQVTM and ANQGSEA. Trimming left V 6 bases short and J 5 bases short, with 13 bases between. CDR3 DNA sequence: TGCAGCGTAGCGCAGGGGGGGGAGACCCAGTACTTC. It is translated as CSVAQGGETQYF.

The V call is TRBV29-1, the J call TRBJ2-5; 7 bases are a match to TRBD2. The germline V gene encodes CDR1 SQVTM and CDR2 ANQGSEA. Losses at the gene ends were 3 bases for V and 5 bases for J; bases not matched to a gene: 12. The CDR3 sequence is 15 residues long. The CDR3 loop is CSVDPLVGGTETQYF. The CDR3 DNA reads TGCAGCGTTGATCCTCTAGTGGGAGGGACGGAGACCCAGTACTTC.

This clonotype was seen at least ten times. This chain joins TRBV15 and TRBJ2-2; D remains ambiguous. Germline V gene data show CDR1 as LNHNV and CDR2 as YYDKDF (reference sequence). There are 12 residues in the CDR3. The ends were cut back, 4 bases at V and 6 bases at J, with 6 bases in the middle. The CDR3 here is CATSKRAGELFF. The CDR3 DNA reads as TGTGCCACCAGCAAACGCGCCGGGGAGCTGTTTTTT.

In this sample, this clonotype turned up many times. The junction differs from germline at one of its ends, possibly a read error. V gene TRBV7-7 combines with J gene TRBJ2-1; D unclear. Looked up from germline, CDR1 is SSHAT and CDR2 is FNYEAQ (reference sequence). The CDR3 consists of 16 residues. Here the CDR3 DNA reads TGTGCTAGCAGCCCCGGAGAGGTATGGTCCTACAATGAGCAGTTCTTC. Encoded protein: CASSPGEVWSYNEQFF.

The chain recombines TRBV27 with TRBJ1-2, with TRBD1 matching 10 bases. This CDR3 region has 15 residues. From germline, CDR1 is MNHEY and CDR2 SMNVEV (reference sequence). V lost 4 bases, J lost 4 bases, and 6 bases stayed unmatched. This CDR3 reads CASSSPGTGAYGYTF. The CDR3 DNA is TGTGCCAGCAGTTCCCCCGGGACAGGGGCCTATGGCTACACCTTC.

A few counts support this clonotype. The V gene is TRBV28, the J gene TRBJ2-1; 7 nucleotides agree with TRBD2. The trim removed 3 bases at V and 9 bases at J, leaving 8 bases unmatched. Germline values: CDR1 MDHEN, CDR2 SYDVKM. This CDR3 is 14 amino acids long. The CDR3 bases are TGTGCCAGCAGTTTCCACGCACTAGCGCTTGAGCAGTTCTTC. Amino acids: CASSFHALALEQFF.

This clonotype was detected many times. This chain links TRBV12-3 or TRBV12-4 with TRBJ2-1; 8 nucleotides align to TRBD2. V was clipped by 7 bases and J by 6 bases; unmatched bases: 11. This CDR3 has 15 amino acids. The chain's CDR3 is CASNSQRELANEQFF. CDR3 sequence (DNA): TGTGCCAGCAATTCCCAGCGGGAGTTGGCCAATGAGCAGTTCTTC.

This clonotype was detected only once. The rearrangement uses TRBV7-9 and TRBJ2-5; D unclear. Germline CDR1 and CDR2: SEHNR and FQNEAQ (reference sequence). The CDR3 consists of 13 residues. Trimming removed 3 bases from V and 9 bases from J, with 14 bases in between. The CDR3 sequence: CASSFVPEGPQYF. CDR3 DNA: TGTGCCAGCAGCTTCGTGCCCGAAGGACCCCAGTACTTC. The entire variable domain, with the rest obtained from reference TRBV7-9 and TRBJ2-5, is as follows: DTGVSQNPRHKITKRGQNVTFRCDPISEHNRLYWYRQTLGQGPEFLTYFQNEAQLEKSRLLSDRFSAERPKGSFSTLEIQRTEQGDSAMYLCASSFVPEGPQYFGPGTRLLVL.

V and J are TRBV3-1 and TRBJ2-1, with TRBD1 matching 8 bases. This CDR3 comprises 16 residues. V lost 1 base and J lost 4; bases outside the gene matches: 6. The germline V gene encodes CDR1 LGHDT and CDR2 YNNKEL (reference sequence). CDR3 region: CASSQVTGEKYNEQFF. The CDR3 DNA is TGTGCCAGCAGCCAAGTGACAGGGGAAAAATACAATGAGCAGTTCTTC.

V gene TRBV11-2 combines with J gene TRBJ2-7, with D maybe TRBD1 (6 bases). CDR3 length: 14 amino acids. Germline CDR1 is SGHAT and CDR2 is FQNNGV. Trimming took 5 bases from V and 3 from J, leaving 14 bases between them. The CDR3 nucleotides read TGTGCCAGCAGCACCGAGACAGGAAACTACGAGCAGTACTTC. Amino acids: CASSTETGNYEQYF. Full variable domain (missing parts from reference TRBV11-2 and TRBJ2-7): EAGVAQSPRYKIIEKRQSVAFWCNPISGHATLYWYQQILGQGPKLLIQFQNNGVVDDSQLPKDRFSAERLKGVDSTLKIQPAKLEDSAVYLCASSTETGNYEQYFGPGTRLTVT.